The clone carrying this TCR beta chain came up many times. What it binds is not known. Germline loops: CDR1 SGDLS, CDR2 YYNGEE. There are 14 residues in the CDR3. Trimming removed 3 bases from V and 9 bases from J; junction bases left unmatched: 7. The data belong to a study of identical twins. Template switching, a step in the protocol, added a universal primer site, and cDNA carried unique molecular identifiers. Each CDR3 protein gets one entry after TCRdb re-called the 5' RACE reads with MiXCR. The sample carries around 1.7 million distinct CDR3 sequences, 25% to 35% recorded once. Study results and caveats: Twin sharing of out-of-frame TCR alpha was underestimated by models in monozygotic pairs.

V usage is TRBV9 and J usage is TRBJ2-1; 9 bases align to TRBD2. This sequence was found in a newborn girl in good health. Input material: cord blood. Here the CDR3 reads CASSARGLATEQFF. The CDR3 bases are TGTGCCAGCAGCGCCCGGGGACTAGCCACTGAGCAGTTCTTC.